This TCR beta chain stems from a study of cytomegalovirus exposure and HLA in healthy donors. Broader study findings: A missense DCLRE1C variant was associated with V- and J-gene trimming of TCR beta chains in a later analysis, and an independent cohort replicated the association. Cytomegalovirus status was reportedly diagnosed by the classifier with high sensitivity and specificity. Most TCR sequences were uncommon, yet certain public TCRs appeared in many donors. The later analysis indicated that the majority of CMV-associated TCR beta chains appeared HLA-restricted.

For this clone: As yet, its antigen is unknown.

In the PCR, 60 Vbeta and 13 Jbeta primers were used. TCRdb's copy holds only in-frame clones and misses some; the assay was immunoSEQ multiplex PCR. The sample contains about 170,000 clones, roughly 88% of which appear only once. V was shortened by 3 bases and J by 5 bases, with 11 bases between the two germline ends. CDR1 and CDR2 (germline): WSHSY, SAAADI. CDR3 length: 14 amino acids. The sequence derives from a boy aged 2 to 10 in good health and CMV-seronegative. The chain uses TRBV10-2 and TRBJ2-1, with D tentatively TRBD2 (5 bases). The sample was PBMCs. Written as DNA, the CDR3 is TGCGCCAGCAGTGATGGCGGGTTCAACAATGAGCAGTTCTTC. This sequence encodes CASSDGGFNNEQFF.